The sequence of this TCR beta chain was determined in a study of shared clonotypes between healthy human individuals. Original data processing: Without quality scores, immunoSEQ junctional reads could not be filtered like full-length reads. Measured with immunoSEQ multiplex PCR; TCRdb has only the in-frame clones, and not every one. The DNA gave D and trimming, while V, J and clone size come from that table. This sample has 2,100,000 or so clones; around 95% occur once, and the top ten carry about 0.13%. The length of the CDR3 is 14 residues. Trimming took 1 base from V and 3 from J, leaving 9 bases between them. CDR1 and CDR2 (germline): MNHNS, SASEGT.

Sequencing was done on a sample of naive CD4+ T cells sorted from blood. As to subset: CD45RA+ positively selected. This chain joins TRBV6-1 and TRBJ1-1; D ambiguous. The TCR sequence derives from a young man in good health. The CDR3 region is CASSEVGRYTEAFF. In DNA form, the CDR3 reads TGTGCCAGCAGTGAAGTTGGCAGATACACTGAAGCTTTCTTT.